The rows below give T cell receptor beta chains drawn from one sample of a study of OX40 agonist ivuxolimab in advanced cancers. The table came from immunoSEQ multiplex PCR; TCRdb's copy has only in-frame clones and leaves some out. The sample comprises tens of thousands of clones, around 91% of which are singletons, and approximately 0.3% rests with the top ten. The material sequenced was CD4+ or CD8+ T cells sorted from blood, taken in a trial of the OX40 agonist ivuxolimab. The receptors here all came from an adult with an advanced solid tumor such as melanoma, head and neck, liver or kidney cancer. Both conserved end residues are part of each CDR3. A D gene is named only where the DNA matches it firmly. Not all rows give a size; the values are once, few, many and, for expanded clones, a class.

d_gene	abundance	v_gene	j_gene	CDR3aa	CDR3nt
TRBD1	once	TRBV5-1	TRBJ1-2	CASSLSVDRVYGYTF	TGCGCCAGCAGCTTGTCCGTGGACAGGGTATATGGCTACACCTTC
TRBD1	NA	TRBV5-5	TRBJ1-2	CASTHRQGAEGYTF	TGTGCCAGCACGCATAGACAGGGGGCGGAAGGCTACACCTTC
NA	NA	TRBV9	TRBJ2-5	CASSAGEETQYF	TGTGCCAGCAGCGCCGGGGAAGAGACCCAGTACTTC
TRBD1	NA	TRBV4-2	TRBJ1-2	CASSQDQGQGRGYTF	TGTGCCAGCAGCCAAGATCAGGGACAGGGACGTGGCTACACCTTC
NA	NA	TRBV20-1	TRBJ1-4	CSVLGLEKLFF	TGCAGTGTCCTCGGGCTCGAAAAACTGTTTTTT
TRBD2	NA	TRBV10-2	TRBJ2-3	CASGPLAGTQYF	TGCGCCAGCGGGCCCTTAGCGGGTACGCAGTATTTT
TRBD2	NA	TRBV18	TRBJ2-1	CASSPRSSGGLSYNEQFF	TGTGCCAGCTCACCACGGTCGAGCGGGGGTCTTTCCTACAATGAGCAGTTCTTC
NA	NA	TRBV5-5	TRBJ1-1	CASSTGVENTEAFF	TGTGCCAGCAGCACGGGGGTGGAAAACACTGAAGCTTTCTTT
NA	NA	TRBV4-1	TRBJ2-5	CASSQFSVQETQYF	TGCGCCAGCAGCCAATTCTCGGTCCAAGAGACCCAGTACTTC
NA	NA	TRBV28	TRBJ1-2	CASTSTGGEGYTF	TGTGCCAGCACCTCTACTGGGGGGGAAGGCTACACCTTC
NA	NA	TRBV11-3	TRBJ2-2	CASSLNAGSGPGELFF	TGTGCCAGCAGCTTAAACGCAGGGTCCGGCCCCGGGGAGCTGTTTTTT
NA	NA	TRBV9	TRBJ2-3	CASSVGHRTSTDTQYF	TGTGCCAGCAGCGTGGGACACCGCACAAGCACAGATACGCAGTATTTT
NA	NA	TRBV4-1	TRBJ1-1	CASSQDMRPVENTEAFF	TGCGCCAGCAGCCAAGATATGCGGCCGGTGGAGAACACTGAAGCTTTCTTT
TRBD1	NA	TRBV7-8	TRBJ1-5	CASSSSGDRSLSNQPQHF	TGTGCCAGCAGCTCCTCCGGGGACAGGTCCCTAAGCAATCAGCCCCAGCATTTT
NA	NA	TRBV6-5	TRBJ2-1	CASIGGRIGYNEQFF	TGTGCCAGCATAGGGGGGCGGATAGGCTACAATGAGCAGTTCTTC
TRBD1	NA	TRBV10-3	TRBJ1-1	CAISTTGGDTEAFF	TGTGCCATCAGCACTACAGGGGGGGATACTGAAGCTTTCTTT
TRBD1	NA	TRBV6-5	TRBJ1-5	CASSRGTGSNQPQHF	TGTGCCAGCAGCCGTGGGACAGGGAGCAATCAGCCCCAGCATTTT